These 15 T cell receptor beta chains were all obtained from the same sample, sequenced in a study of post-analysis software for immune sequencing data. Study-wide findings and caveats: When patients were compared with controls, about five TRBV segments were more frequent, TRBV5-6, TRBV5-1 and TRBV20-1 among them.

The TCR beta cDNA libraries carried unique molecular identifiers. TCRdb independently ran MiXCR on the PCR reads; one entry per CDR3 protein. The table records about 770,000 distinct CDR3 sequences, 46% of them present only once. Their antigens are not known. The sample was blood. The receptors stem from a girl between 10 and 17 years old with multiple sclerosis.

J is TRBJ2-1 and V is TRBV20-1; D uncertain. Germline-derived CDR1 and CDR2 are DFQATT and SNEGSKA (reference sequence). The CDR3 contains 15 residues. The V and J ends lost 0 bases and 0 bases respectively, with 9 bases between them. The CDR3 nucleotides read TGCAGTGCTAGAGATCGGTCTAGCTCCTACAATGAGCAGTTCTTC. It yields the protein CSARDRSSSYNEQFF.

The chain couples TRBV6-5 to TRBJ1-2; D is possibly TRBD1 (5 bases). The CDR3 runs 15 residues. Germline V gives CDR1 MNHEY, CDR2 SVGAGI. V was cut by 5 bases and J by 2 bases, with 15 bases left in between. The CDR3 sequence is CASSDPGRRNYGYTF. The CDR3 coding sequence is TGTGCCAGCAGTGACCCGGGACGGAGAAACTATGGCTACACCTTC.

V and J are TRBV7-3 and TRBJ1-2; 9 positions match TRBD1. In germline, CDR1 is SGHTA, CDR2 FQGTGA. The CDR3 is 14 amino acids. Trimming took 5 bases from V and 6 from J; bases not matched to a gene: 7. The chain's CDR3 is CASSRTGAGDGYTF. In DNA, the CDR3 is TGTGCCAGCAGCCGGACAGGGGCAGGAGATGGCTACACCTTC.

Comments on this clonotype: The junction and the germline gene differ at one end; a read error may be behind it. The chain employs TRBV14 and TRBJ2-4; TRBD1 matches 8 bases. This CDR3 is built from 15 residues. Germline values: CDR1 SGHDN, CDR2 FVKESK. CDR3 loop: CAGSQLDRGKNIQYF. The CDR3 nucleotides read TGTGCCGGCAGCCAACTAGACAGGGGTAAAAACATTCAGTACTTC.

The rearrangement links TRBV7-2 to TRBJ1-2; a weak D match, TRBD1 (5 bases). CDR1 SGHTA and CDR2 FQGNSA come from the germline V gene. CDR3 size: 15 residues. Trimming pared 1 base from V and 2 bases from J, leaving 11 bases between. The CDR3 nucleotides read TGTGCCAGCAGCTTAGTACAGGATTACAACTATGGCTACACCTTC. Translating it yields CASSLVQDYNYGYTF.

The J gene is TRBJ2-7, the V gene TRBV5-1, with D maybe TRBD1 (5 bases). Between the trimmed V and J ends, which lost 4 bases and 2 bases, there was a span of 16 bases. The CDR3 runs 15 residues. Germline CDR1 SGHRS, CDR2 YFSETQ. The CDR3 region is CASSDPSAGTYEQYF. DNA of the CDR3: TGCGCCAGCAGCGATCCATCGGCAGGGACCTACGAGCAGTACTTC. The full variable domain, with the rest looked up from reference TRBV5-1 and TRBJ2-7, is KAGVTQTPRYLIKTRGQQVTLSCSPISGHRSVSWYQQTPGQGLQFLFEYFSETQRNKGNFPGRFSGRQFSNSRSEMNVSTLELGDSALYLCASSDPSAGTYEQYFGPGTRLTVT.

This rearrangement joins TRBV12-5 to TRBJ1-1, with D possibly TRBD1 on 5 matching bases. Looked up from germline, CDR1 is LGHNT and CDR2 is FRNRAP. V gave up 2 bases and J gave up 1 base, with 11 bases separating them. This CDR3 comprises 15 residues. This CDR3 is CASGLLQAGNTEAFF. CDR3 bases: TGTGCTAGTGGTTTGCTACAGGCCGGGAACACTGAAGCTTTCTTT.

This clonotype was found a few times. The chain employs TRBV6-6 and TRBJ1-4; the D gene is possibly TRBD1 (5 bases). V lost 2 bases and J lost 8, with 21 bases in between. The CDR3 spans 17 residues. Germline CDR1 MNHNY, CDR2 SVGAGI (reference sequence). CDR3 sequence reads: CASSYAGPQEGGEKLFF. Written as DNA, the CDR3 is TGTGCCAGCAGTTACGCGGGACCACAGGAAGGAGGCGAAAAACTGTTTTTT.

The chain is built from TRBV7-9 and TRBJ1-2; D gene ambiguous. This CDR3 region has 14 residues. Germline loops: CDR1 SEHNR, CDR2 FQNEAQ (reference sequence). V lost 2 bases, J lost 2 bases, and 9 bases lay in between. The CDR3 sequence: CASSLIGWNYGYTF. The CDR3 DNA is TGTGCCAGCAGCTTAATAGGCTGGAACTATGGCTACACCTTC.

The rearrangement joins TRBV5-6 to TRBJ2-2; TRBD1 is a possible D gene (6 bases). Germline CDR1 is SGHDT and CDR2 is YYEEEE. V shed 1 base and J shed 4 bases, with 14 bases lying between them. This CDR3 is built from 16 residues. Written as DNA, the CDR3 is TGTGCCAGCAGCTTGACGGACAGCCAACTCACCGGGGAGCTGTTTTTT. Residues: CASSLTDSQLTGELFF.

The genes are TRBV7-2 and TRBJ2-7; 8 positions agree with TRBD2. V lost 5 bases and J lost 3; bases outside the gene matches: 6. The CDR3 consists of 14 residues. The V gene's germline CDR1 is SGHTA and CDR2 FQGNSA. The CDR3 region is CASSKRLANYEQYF. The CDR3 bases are TGTGCCAGCAGCAAACGACTAGCGAACTACGAGCAGTACTTC.

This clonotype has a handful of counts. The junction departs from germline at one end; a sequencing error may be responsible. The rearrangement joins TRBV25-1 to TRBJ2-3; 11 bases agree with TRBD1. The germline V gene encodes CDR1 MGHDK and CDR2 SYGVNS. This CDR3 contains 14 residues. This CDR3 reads CASTEDRGPDTQYF. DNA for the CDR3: TGTGCCAGCACCGAGGACAGGGGGCCAGACACGCAGTATTTT.

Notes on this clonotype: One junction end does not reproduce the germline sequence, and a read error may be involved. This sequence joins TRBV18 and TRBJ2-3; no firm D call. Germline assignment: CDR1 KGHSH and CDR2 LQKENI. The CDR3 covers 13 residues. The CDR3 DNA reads TGTGCCAACTCACCAGGCTTCACAGATACGCAGTATTTT. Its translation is CANSPGFTDTQYF.

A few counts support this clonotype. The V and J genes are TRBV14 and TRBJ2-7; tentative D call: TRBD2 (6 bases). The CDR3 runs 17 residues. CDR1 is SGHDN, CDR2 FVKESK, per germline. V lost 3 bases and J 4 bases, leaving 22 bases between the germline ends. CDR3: CASSQRRDSLTGYEQYF. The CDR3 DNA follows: TGTGCCAGCAGCCAGAGAAGGGACTCCCTAACTGGATACGAGCAGTACTTC.

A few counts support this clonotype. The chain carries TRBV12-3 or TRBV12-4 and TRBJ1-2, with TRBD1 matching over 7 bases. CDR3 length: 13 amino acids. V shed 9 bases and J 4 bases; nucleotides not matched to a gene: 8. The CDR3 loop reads CASTGTDLYGYTF. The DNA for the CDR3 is TGTGCCAGTACCGGGACAGACCTCTATGGCTACACCTTC.